This T cell receptor beta chain stems from a study of CD8 T cells in ankylosing spondylitis. Study conclusions and caveats: Reportedly, significant enrichment of disease-linked clones occurred in matched ankylosing spondylitis synovial fluid. Made up of under ten highly homologous variants, a TCR beta motif appeared characteristic of ankylosing spondylitis blood. Reactive arthritis synovial fluid and blood previously showed some of these motif variants.

Quantitative barcoded 5'-RACE was used to prepare TCR beta libraries. TCRdb independently ran MiXCR on the 5' RACE reads; one entry per CDR3 protein. The repertoire consists of approximately 350,000 distinct CDR3 sequences, with roughly 14% occurring once and the leading ten covering approximately 1.1%. This clonotype was observed a few times. The antigen remains undetermined. The sequence was obtained from a male donor with ankylosing spondylitis or in good health (not recorded which). Sequencing input: blood, either unsorted or a sorted T cell fraction (not recorded which).

The CDR3 DNA is TGCGCCAGCAGCCCTCGTCAAGCGGGAGGAATCTCCTACAATGAGCAGTTCTTC. It codes for CASSPRQAGGISYNEQFF. The V call is TRBV4-1, the J call TRBJ2-1; 9 nucleotides match TRBD2. CDR1 is MGHRA and CDR2 is YSYEKL in the germline V gene. The CDR3 runs 18 residues. Losses at the gene ends were 4 bases for V and 0 bases for J; bases not matched to a gene: 10.